The 4 T cell receptor beta chains given below trace back to one sample, sequenced in a study of T cells in Graves' hyperthyroidism and ophthalmopathy (dated by TCRdb to the late 2010s). Library construction relied on multiplex PCR. Instrument used: Illumina HiSeq 2000. The TCR beta CDR3 regions were amplified from RNA transcripts. A first-round RT-PCR of the TCR CDR3 used the HTBI primer set with the Qiagen OneStep RT-PCR kit. TCRdb trimmed public reads at Q25 via fastp, called clones via MiXCR and kept in-frame beta chains. Rows matching on CDR3 protein sequence are summarized as one entry with the most common DNA and genes. The sample table records 750,000 to 900,000 distinct CDR3 sequences; 38% of these occur just once. The ten most abundant clones make up approximately 10% of the sample. The sample consisted of blood. The source of these receptors is a man aged 18 to 35 with Graves' hyperthyroidism.

This clonotype occurred many times. The rearrangement joins TRBV29-1 to TRBJ2-7; D not resolved. The CDR3 spans 13 residues. Trimming took 3 bases from V and 0 from J, leaving 9 bases between them. From germline, CDR1 is SQVTM and CDR2 ANQGSEA. The DNA of the CDR3 is TGCAGCGTTGATGGCAGTCACTCCTACGAGCAGTACTTC. Translation gives CSVDGSHSYEQYF.

The J gene is TRBJ2-5, the V gene TRBV5-4, with 8 bases aligning to TRBD1. The CDR3 is 15 amino acids. Looked up from germline, CDR1 is SGHNT and CDR2 is YYREEE (reference sequence). Trimming at V came to 0 bases and at J to 6 bases, leaving 7 bases not matched to a gene. The CDR3 region has the DNA TGTGCCAGCAGCTTGGATCCAGGGGGCGGGAAGACCCAGTACTTC. It encodes CASSLDPGGGKTQYF.

This clonotype was found a few times. V usage is TRBV7-2 and J usage is TRBJ2-7, with 8 bases that match TRBD1. This CDR3 comprises 16 residues. Looked up from germline, CDR1 is SGHTA and CDR2 is FQGNSA. With 4 bases clipped from V and 2 bases from J, the junction kept 10 bases outside the gene matches. CDR3 in amino acids: CASSSTDRVKTYEQYF. The CDR3 bases are TGTGCCAGCAGCTCAACGGACAGGGTAAAGACCTACGAGCAGTACTTC.

At least ten counts were recorded for this clonotype. V is TRBV20-1 and J is TRBJ1-1, with unresolved D. This CDR3 spans 13 amino acids. Trimming took off 3 bases at V and 1 base at J, with 9 bases between the two ends. Germline V lookup: CDR1 DFQATT, CDR2 SNEGSKA (reference sequence). CDR3 loop: CSARESPNTEAFF. CDR3 bases: TGCAGTGCTAGGGAGTCACCGAACACTGAAGCTTTCTTT.